The clone carrying this TCR beta chain came up a few times. Unique molecular identifiers were built into the TCRbeta library. TCRdb ran MiXCR on the PCR reads and lists one entry per CDR3 protein. The sample yields roughly 500,000 distinct CDR3 sequences, roughly 33% seen once. The sample comes from a study of T-cell reconstitution after alpha-beta-depleted transplantation in children. This CDR3 has 14 residues. V lost 2 bases, J lost 4 bases, and 7 bases stayed unmatched. Germline V gene lookup returns CDR1 DFQATT and CDR2 SNEGSKA (reference sequence). This sample comprised PBMCs from the stem cell graft donor, obtained from the stem cell graft. This TCR came from a human donor who donated a stem cell graft to a child with aplastic anemia. This chain joins TRBV20-1 and TRBJ2-7; 8 nucleotides align to TRBD2. The CDR3 DNA follows: TGCAGTGCTAGACATAGCGGGACCCGGTACGAGCAGTACTTC. It specifies CSARHSGTRYEQYF.